This record covers a single T cell receptor beta chain. What antigen it recognizes has not been identified. No base quality information exists; no much larger clone differs at one position. For survey sequencing, tumor libraries mostly used 4 to 6 ug of input genomic DNA, with two replicates for each sample. The immunoSEQ hsTCRbeta kit was used to prepare TCRbeta libraries, following the manufacturer's instructions. The finished libraries were brought together in one pool at approximately 3 nM, which was then read using an Illumina NovaSeq 6000 S4 flow cell. The authors' pipeline ran thus. Raw data preprocessing and quality control were performed with the immunoSEQ Analyzer. The analysis was limited to productive rearrangements, and each clonotype was defined by a unique CDR3 amino acid sequence. Repertoire clonality was estimated as the Gini-Simpson index, computed with the R package tcR. Student's t test was used to compare Gini indices, while Pearson correlation assessed associations with tumor size change. In its TCRdb copy, this immuneACCESS table keeps in-frame sequences only and misses some clones. Where compared with another copy, unresolved V genes explain less than half of these, and the others have no known cause. V and J calls plus clone size are reproduced from that table; the DNA served to infer D and trimming. The sample table contains 20,000 to 25,000 clones; only one count was recorded for 25% to 35% of them. The ten most abundant clones make up 15% to 20% of the sample.

CDR1 and CDR2 (LNHDA, SQIVND) derive from the germline V gene (reference sequence). The CDR3 starts with the cysteine, ends with the phenylalanine, and has 14 residues. The CDR3 DNA has 42 bases and is translated from base 1. The V and J ends are trimmed by 9 bases and 4 bases, leaving 16 bases between them. Explained via the paper, the time point label denotes: after neoadjuvant nivolumab, at surgical resection. Patients had been newly diagnosed with stage II-IVA oral cavity squamous cell carcinoma, and no prior systemic or radiation treatment had been given to the patients. The cohort was composed of patients with HPV-negative, locally advanced oral cavity squamous cell carcinoma. The samples were drawn from a longitudinal correlative study tied to a single-arm phase II trial testing neoadjuvant nivolumab in oral cavity squamous cell carcinoma. Subject-matched pre- and post-treatment PBMCs and tumors from three responders and three non-responders underwent genomic DNA-based TCRbeta sequencing. The Maxwell RSC DNA from Tissue kit was used to isolate genomic DNA from tumor tissue.

These data belong to a study of neoadjuvant anti-PD-1 for oral cavity cancer (dated by TCRdb to the early 2020s). With respect to the entire study: Three to four biweekly doses of nivolumab at 3 mg/kg were mostly administered to patients before curative-intent surgical resection. A fourth nivolumab dose was given around day 43 to patients without progression, and definitive surgical resection was performed in those patients on days 50-56. There were roughly 11 patients in the parent correlative cohort, and the response rate was 33%. Under RECIST 1.1, patients with complete response, partial response or stable disease were classed as responders, and patients with progression were classed as non-responders.

General conclusions and limits of the study: Higher pretreatment blood Treg/Th17 ratios correlated with both higher pretreatment blood TCRbeta clonality and lower post-treatment tumor TCRbeta clonality. The TCR analyses had only three patients in each response group, and the authors called for validation in larger cohorts. Greater tumor shrinkage correlated with larger post-treatment sizes of preexisting intratumoral clones, which suggests that expansion of preexisting clones contributed to response.

The receptor's source is a person aged 40 to 85 with oral cavity squamous cell carcinoma. The receptor chain draws on TRBV19 and TRBJ1-5; the D segment could be TRBD1, given 6 matching bases. Sequencing was performed on tumor tissue, taken after nivolumab (anti-PD-1) treatment. The CDR3 protein is CASNPGVWNQPQHF. The sequence in DNA is TGTGCCAGCAACCCAGGGGTTTGGAATCAGCCCCAGCATTTT.